These 21 T cell receptor beta chains originate from one sample sequenced in a study of human T cells and chemical hapten exposure. TCRdb redid the calling of the RACE reads with MiXCR, one entry per CDR3 protein. The data show roughly 250,000 distinct CDR3 sequences, roughly 8.9% seen once. Documented time point: pre-sensitization, week 0. The sample's treatment: therapeutic diphenylcyclopropenone sensitization with weekly scalp DPC. The sample here was whole blood, taken in connection with sensitization to the hapten diphenylcyclopropenone (DPC). Receptors were obtained from a woman between 40 and 50 years old with alopecia areata. Some clones in this sample may be carry-over from other donors' samples.

A remark on this clonotype: Germline is not matched at one junction end, which may reflect a read error. This chain links TRBV10-3 with TRBJ1-1; 8 bases are shared with TRBD1. Germline CDR1 ENHRY, CDR2 SYGVKD. This CDR3 is 15 amino acids long. CDR3 DNA: TGTGCCTTCAGTGAGTCCCAGGGGGCGATCACTGAAGCTTTCTTT. Encoded protein: CAFSESQGAITEAFF.

This clonotype was detected many times. This chain links TRBV6-5 with TRBJ1-6; D not certain. There are 14 residues in the CDR3. Trimming shortened V by 0 bases and J by 8 bases, and 8 bases separated the two germline ends. Germline V CDR1 and CDR2: MNHEY, SVGAGI. This chain's CDR3 is CASSYSSLYSPLHF. CDR3 coding DNA: TGTGCCAGCAGTTACTCGTCACTTTATTCACCCCTCCACTTT.

This clonotype was seen many times. The chain links TRBV4-3 to TRBJ2-1; 13 nucleotides align to TRBD2. Germline V gene sequence: CDR1 LGHNA, CDR2 YSLEER. V dropped 1 base and J dropped 2; count of bases not matched to a gene: 2. There are 17 residues in the CDR3. CDR3 in amino acids: CASSQGTSGSTYNEQFF. The CDR3 DNA follows: TGCGCCAGCAGCCAAGGGACTAGCGGGAGTACCTACAATGAGCAGTTCTTC.

This clonotype was detected many times. V usage is TRBV28 and J usage is TRBJ1-2; 9 nucleotides align to TRBD1. CDR1 and CDR2 from the germline V gene are MDHEN and SYDVKM. V lost 4 bases and J lost 4; bases outside the gene matches: 4. This CDR3 comprises 14 residues. The CDR3 sequence: CASSSTGGSYGYTF. Written as DNA, the CDR3 is TGTGCCAGCAGTTCGACAGGGGGAAGCTATGGCTACACCTTC.

The CDR3 DNA follows: TGTGCCAGCAGTTACCCGGGACTAGCGGGAGGGTCTGGCTACAATGAGCAGTTCTTC. Translated, it gives CASSYPGLAGGSGYNEQFF. This rearrangement joins TRBV6-2 or TRBV6-3 to TRBJ2-1; 16 bases map to TRBD2. The CDR3 has 19 amino acids. The germline V gene encodes CDR1 MNHEY and CDR2 SVGEGT. After removal of 2 bases from V and 3 bases from J, the junction contained 7 bases not matched to a gene.

Here the CDR3 reads CAITLRLAGVHIQYF. The DNA of the CDR3 is TGTGCCATCACCCTTCGACTAGCGGGAGTCCACATTCAGTACTTC. This chain joins TRBV10-3 and TRBJ2-4; 12 bases line up with TRBD2. Germline lookup yields CDR1 ENHRY and CDR2 SYGVKD. The V gene end was trimmed by 7 bases and the J gene end by 8 bases; junction bases not matched to a gene: 9. The CDR3 covers 15 residues.

The rearrangement joins TRBV3-1 to TRBJ1-1; D not certain. Germline-derived CDR1 and CDR2 are LGHDT and YNNKEL (reference sequence). The CDR3 length is 14 residues. Deletions cut 0 bases from V and 2 bases from J, with 7 bases between. CDR3 amino acids: CASSQEAGNTEAFF. CDR3 bases: TGTGCCAGCAGCCAAGAGGCCGGTAACACTGAAGCTTTCTTT.

This clonotype was recorded many times. J is TRBJ1-6 and V is TRBV7-9, with no clear D. V lost 4 bases, J lost 11 bases, and 12 bases lay in between. The CDR3 spans 13 residues. Germline V gene lookup returns CDR1 SEHNR and CDR2 FQNEAQ (reference sequence). The CDR3 nucleotides read TGTGCCAGCAGCTCAACGGGGAAAGCACCCCTCCACTTT. It specifies CASSSTGKAPLHF.

The gene calls are TRBV11-2 and TRBJ2-1, with TRBD2 matching 14 bases. The CDR3 has 19 amino acids. Unmatched junction bases numbered 11, after V lost 4 bases and J lost 3 bases. CDR1 SGHAT and CDR2 FQNNGV come from the germline V gene. In DNA form, the CDR3 reads TGTGCCAGCAGCTCCGGGGGGACTAGCGGGAGTGGTTTCTACAATGAGCAGTTCTTC. Translation: CASSSGGTSGSGFYNEQFF.

The genes are TRBV18 and TRBJ1-1; possible D gene TRBD1, 6 bases. The CDR3 contains 14 residues. Trimming left V 3 bases short and J 4 bases short, with 12 bases between. CDR1 is KGHSH and CDR2 is LQKENI in the germline V gene. For the CDR3, the DNA is TGTGCCAGCTCACCTAGGGGGGAGGGCACTGAAGCTTTCTTT. Translation: CASSPRGEGTEAFF. Drawing the rest from reference TRBV18 and TRBJ1-1, the complete variable domain is NAGVMQNPRHLVRRRGQEARLRCSPMKGHSHVYWYRQLPEEGLKFMVYLQKENIIDESGMPKERFSAEFPKEGPSILRIQQVVRGDSAAYFCASSPRGEGTEAFFGQGTRLTVV.

This clonotype was seen repeatedly, ten times or more. The rearrangement uses TRBV7-6 and TRBJ2-5, with D perhaps being TRBD1 or TRBD2 (5 bases each). Per germline, CDR1 SGHVS and CDR2 FNYEAQ. Trimming took off 1 base at V and 5 bases at J, with 20 bases between the two ends. The CDR3 is 17 residues long. The CDR3 sequence: CASSLEGSVVLRETQYF. In DNA, the CDR3 is TGTGCCAGCAGCTTAGAGGGGAGCGTGGTCTTGAGGGAGACCCAGTACTTC.

This clonotype was observed a few times. The chain joins TRBV24-1 to TRBJ2-5; TRBD1 might be the D (5 bases). The CDR3 is 15 amino acids. V lost 7 bases to trimming and J lost 5 bases, with 19 bases between them. In germline, CDR1 is KGHDR, CDR2 SFDVKD. The CDR3 DNA is TGTGCCACCAGCGACATCAAGGGGCCAGGGGAGACCCAGTACTTC. This translates into CATSDIKGPGETQYF.

This clonotype was seen repeatedly, ten times or more. V and J are TRBV14 and TRBJ2-1, with D maybe TRBD2 (6 bases). Germline V CDR1 and CDR2: SGHDN, FVKESK. The CDR3 is 14 amino acids. Trimming pared 1 base from V and 9 bases from J, leaving 13 bases between. CDR3 in amino acids: CASSQAPLGGEQFF. The CDR3 DNA is TGTGCCAGCAGCCAAGCCCCTTTGGGGGGTGAGCAGTTCTTC.

This sequence joins TRBV20-1 and TRBJ2-7; 14 nucleotides match TRBD2. The CDR3 contains 14 residues. The junction had 3 bases not matched to a gene; V was cut back by 3 bases and J by 5 bases. The germline gives CDR1 DFQATT, CDR2 SNEGSKA (reference sequence). The CDR3 protein is CSARAGLAGDEQYF. CDR3 nucleotide sequence: TGCAGTGCTAGGGCGGGACTAGCGGGAGACGAGCAGTACTTC.

V and J are TRBV12-3 or TRBV12-4 and TRBJ2-1; D assignment may be TRBD1 or TRBD2 (5 bases each). CDR3 length: 17 amino acids. V was pared by 5 bases and J by 4 bases, with 21 bases between. CDR3 DNA sequence: TGTGCCAGCAGTCCGGGGACGGCCGCGGTCAGGTACAATGAGCAGTTCTTC. Residues: CASSPGTAAVRYNEQFF.

This clonotype has just a few counts. The rearrangement links TRBV20-1 to TRBJ2-1; D not resolved. The ends were cut back, 5 bases at V and 0 bases at J, with 14 bases in the middle. Germline V CDR1 and CDR2: DFQATT, SNEGSKA (reference sequence). This CDR3 region has 15 residues. CDR3: CSAEDRKSSYNEQFF. The CDR3 nucleotides read TGCAGTGCTGAAGACCGGAAGAGCTCCTACAATGAGCAGTTCTTC.

This clonotype was seen only a few times. V usage is TRBV6-5 and J usage is TRBJ2-1, with D tentatively TRBD1 (6 bases). Germline loops: CDR1 MNHEY, CDR2 SVGAGI. CDR3 length: 14 amino acids. V dropped 4 bases and J dropped 4 bases, with 11 bases sitting between them. CDR3 sequence reads: CASSFYRAYNEQFF. CDR3 nucleotide sequence: TGTGCCAGCAGTTTCTACAGGGCGTACAATGAGCAGTTCTTC.

The table lists this clonotype with a few counts. J is TRBJ2-7 and V is TRBV25-1, with 7 bases identical to TRBD2. Looked up from germline, CDR1 is MGHDK and CDR2 is SYGVNS. This CDR3 has 14 residues. The ends lost 3 bases at V and 0 bases at J; junction bases unmatched: 2. The CDR3 is CASSDGGGSYEQYF. DNA for the CDR3: TGTGCCAGCAGTGATGGGGGGGGCTCCTACGAGCAGTACTTC.

This chain links TRBV9 with TRBJ1-6; D unresolved. Germline V gene sequence: CDR1 SGDLS, CDR2 YYNGEE. The CDR3 length is 13 residues. V dropped 5 bases and J dropped 7 bases, with 10 bases sitting between them. The CDR3 DNA reads TGTGCCAGCAGAGGTGGTGCGAATTCACCCCTCCACTTT. Translated, it gives CASRGGANSPLHF.

The rearrangement links TRBV5-1 to TRBJ2-5; D is possibly TRBD2 (5 bases). V was clipped by 0 bases and J by 7 bases, with 7 bases between them. This CDR3 contains 12 residues. CDR1 is SGHRS, CDR2 YFSETQ, per germline. The CDR3 region is CASSLAEGTQYF. The CDR3 DNA reads as TGCGCCAGCAGCTTGGCCGAGGGGACCCAGTACTTC.

This clonotype appeared a few times. The chain couples TRBV6-1 to TRBJ2-7; TRBD1 matches at 9 bases. V lost 7 bases and J lost 6; bases outside the gene matches: 13. The CDR3 loop spans 15 amino acids. In germline, CDR1 is MNHNS, CDR2 SASEGT. CDR3 nucleotide sequence: TGTGCCAGCACAATAGCCCCGACGGACAGGGGCGAGCAGTACTTC. Residues: CASTIAPTDRGEQYF.